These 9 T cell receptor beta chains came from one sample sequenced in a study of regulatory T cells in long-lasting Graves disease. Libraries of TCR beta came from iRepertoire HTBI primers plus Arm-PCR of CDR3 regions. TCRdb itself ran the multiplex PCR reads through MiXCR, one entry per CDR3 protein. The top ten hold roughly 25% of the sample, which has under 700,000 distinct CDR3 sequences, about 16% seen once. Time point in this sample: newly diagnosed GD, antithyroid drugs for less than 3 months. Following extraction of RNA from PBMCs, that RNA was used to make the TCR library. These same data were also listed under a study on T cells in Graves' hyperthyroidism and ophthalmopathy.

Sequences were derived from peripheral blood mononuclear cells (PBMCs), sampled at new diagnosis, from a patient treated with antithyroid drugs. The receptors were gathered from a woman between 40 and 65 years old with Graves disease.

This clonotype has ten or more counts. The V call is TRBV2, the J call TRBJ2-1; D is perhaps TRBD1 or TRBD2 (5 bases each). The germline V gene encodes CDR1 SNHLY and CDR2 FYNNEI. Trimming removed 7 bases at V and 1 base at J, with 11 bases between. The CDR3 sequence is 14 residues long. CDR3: CASIQGPSYNEQFF. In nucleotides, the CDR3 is TGTGCCAGCATTCAGGGACCTTCCTACAATGAGCAGTTCTTC.

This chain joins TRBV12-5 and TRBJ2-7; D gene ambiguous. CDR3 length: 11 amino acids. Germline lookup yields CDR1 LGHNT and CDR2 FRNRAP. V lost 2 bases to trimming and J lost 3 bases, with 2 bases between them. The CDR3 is CASGLFYEQYF. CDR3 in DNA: TGTGCTAGTGGTTTGTTCTACGAGCAGTACTTC.

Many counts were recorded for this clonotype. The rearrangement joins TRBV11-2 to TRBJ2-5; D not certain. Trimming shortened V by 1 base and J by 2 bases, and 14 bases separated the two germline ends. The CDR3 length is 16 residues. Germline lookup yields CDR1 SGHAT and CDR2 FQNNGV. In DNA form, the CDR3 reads TGTGCCAGCAGCTTAGTATCCCGACATGTTCAAGAGACCCAGTACTTC. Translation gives CASSLVSRHVQETQYF.

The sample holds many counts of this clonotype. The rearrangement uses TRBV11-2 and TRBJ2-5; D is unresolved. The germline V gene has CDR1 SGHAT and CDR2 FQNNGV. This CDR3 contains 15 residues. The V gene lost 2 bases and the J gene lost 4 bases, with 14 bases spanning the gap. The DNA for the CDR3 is TGTGCCAGCAGCTTACAGTGGGCCGGTCGAGAGACCCAGTACTTC. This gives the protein CASSLQWAGRETQYF.

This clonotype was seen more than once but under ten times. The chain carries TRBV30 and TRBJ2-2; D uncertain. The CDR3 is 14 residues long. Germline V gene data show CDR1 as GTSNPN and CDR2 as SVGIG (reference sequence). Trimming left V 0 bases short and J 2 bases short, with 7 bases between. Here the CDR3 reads CAWSVGPNTGELFF. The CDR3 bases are TGTGCCTGGAGTGTAGGGCCTAACACCGGGGAGCTGTTTTTT.

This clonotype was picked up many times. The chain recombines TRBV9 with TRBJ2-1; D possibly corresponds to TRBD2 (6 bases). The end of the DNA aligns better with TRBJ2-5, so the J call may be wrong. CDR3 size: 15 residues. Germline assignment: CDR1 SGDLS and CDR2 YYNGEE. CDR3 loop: CASSVGPSVLETQYF. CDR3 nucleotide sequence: TGTGCCAGCAGCGTAGGGCCTAGCGTTCTGGAGACCCAGTACTTC.

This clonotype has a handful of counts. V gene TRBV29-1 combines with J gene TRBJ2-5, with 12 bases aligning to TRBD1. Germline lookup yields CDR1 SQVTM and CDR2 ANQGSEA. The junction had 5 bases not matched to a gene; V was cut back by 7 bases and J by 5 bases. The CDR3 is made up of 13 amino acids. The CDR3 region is CSGDRGQGETQYF. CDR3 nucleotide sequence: TGCAGCGGGGACAGGGGGCAGGGTGAGACCCAGTACTTC.

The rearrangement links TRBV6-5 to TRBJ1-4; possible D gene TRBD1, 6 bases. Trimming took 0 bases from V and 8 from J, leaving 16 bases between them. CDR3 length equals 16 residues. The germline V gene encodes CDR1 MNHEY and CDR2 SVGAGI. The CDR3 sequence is CASSYSNPGAGEKLFF. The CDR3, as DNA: TGTGCCAGCAGTTACTCGAATCCGGGGGCCGGGGAAAAACTGTTTTTT.

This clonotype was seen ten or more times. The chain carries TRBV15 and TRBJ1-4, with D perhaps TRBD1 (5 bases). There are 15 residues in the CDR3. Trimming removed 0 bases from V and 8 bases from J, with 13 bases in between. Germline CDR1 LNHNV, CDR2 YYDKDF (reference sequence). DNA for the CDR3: TGTGCCACCAGCAGAGAGGAGGGGATAGTCGAAAAACTGTTTTTT. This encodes CATSREEGIVEKLFF. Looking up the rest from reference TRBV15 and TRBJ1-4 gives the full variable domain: DAMVIQNPRYQVTQFGKPVTLSCSQTLNHNVMYWYQQKSSQAPKLLFHYYDKDFNNEADTPDNFQSRRPNTSFCFLDIRSPGLGDTAMYLCATSREEGIVEKLFFGSGTQLSVL.